The next 29 T cell receptor beta chains were all read from a single sample in a study of human T cells and chemical hapten exposure. TCRdb passed the RACE reads through MiXCR, listing each CDR3 protein once. The sample has 350,000 or so distinct CDR3 sequences, approximately 6.3% seen once. Time point noted: patch test 1, 2 weeks after DPC sensitization. Treatment given: therapeutic diphenylcyclopropenone sensitization with weekly scalp DPC. The starting material was whole blood, obtained in connection with sensitization to the hapten diphenylcyclopropenone (DPC). These receptor sequences come from a woman aged 18-29 years with alopecia areata. Some clones in this sample may be carry-over from other donors' samples.

This clonotype appeared a few times. The rearrangement uses TRBV4-3 and TRBJ1-2; 10 bases fit TRBD1. Germline trimming cut 1 base from V and 0 bases from J; bases unmatched to any gene: 5. The CDR3 sequence is 17 residues long. Per germline, CDR1 LGHNA and CDR2 YSLEER. The CDR3 here is CASSQAPGQGSNYGYTF. For the CDR3, the DNA is TGCGCCAGCAGCCAAGCTCCGGGACAGGGGTCTAACTATGGCTACACCTTC.

The V call is TRBV10-3, the J call TRBJ2-7; 9 bases line up with TRBD1. The CDR3 totals 13 residues. Germline assignment: CDR1 ENHRY and CDR2 SYGVKD. With V trimmed by 5 bases and J by 3 bases, 2 bases remained unmatched. The CDR3 protein is CAISPGQGYEQYF. CDR3 nucleotides: TGTGCCATCAGTCCGGGACAGGGCTACGAGCAGTACTTC.

This clonotype was counted a few times. The CDR3 is CASSPQDGSSGNTIYF. The CDR3 bases are TGTGCCAGCTCACCTCAAGACGGATCCTCTGGAAACACCATATATTTT. The V call is TRBV18, the J call TRBJ1-3, with D hard to call. From germline, CDR1 is KGHSH and CDR2 LQKENI. This CDR3 has 16 amino acids. V was trimmed by 3 bases and J by 0 bases, leaving 12 bases between them.

Many counts were recorded for this clonotype. The V call is TRBV4-3, the J call TRBJ2-6; 8 bases line up with TRBD1. Germline assignment: CDR1 LGHNA and CDR2 YSLEER. V dropped 4 bases and J dropped 2; count of bases not matched to a gene: 4. This CDR3 has 16 residues. DNA for the CDR3: TGCGCCAGCAGCCCAGACAGGGGAACTGGGGCCAACGTCCTGACTTTC. Translated, it gives CASSPDRGTGANVLTF.

This clonotype was counted only a few times. The chain has TRBV27 and TRBJ2-5; D not certain. V was shortened by 5 bases and J by 0 bases, with 4 bases between the two germline ends. The CDR3 contains 12 residues. Germline lookup yields CDR1 MNHEY and CDR2 SMNVEV (reference sequence). In DNA, the CDR3 is TGTGCCAGCAGTCACGACCAAGAGACCCAGTACTTC. As protein: CASSHDQETQYF.

The chain recombines TRBV12-5 with TRBJ2-3, with 7 bases that match TRBD2. The CDR3 contains 16 residues. Germline V lookup: CDR1 LGHNT, CDR2 FRNRAP. J was trimmed by 5 bases and V by 0 bases; bases with no gene match: 8. The CDR3 bases are TGTGCTAGTGGTTTGGTACGCGGCGGGGGTGTAGATACGCAGTATTTT. As protein: CASGLVRGGGVDTQYF.

The rearrangement uses TRBV6-6 and TRBJ2-3; 9 nucleotides agree with TRBD2. The J segment lost 3 bases and the V segment lost 2 bases, leaving 9 bases of the junction unmatched. Germline CDR1 is MNHNY and CDR2 is SVGAGI (reference sequence). CDR3 length: 17 amino acids. CDR3 nucleotide sequence: TGTGCCAGCAGTTACGGAAGGGCGGGGGGGCCGACAGATACGCAGTATTTT. This translates into CASSYGRAGGPTDTQYF.

Here the CDR3 reads CASSDYLNSPLHF. CDR3 coding DNA: TGTGCCAGCAGTGATTATTTGAATTCACCCCTCCACTTT. The rearrangement joins TRBV2 to TRBJ1-6; the D is unclear. The CDR3 runs 13 residues. Trimming stripped 3 bases from V and 7 bases from J, with 7 bases between. From germline, CDR1 is SNHLY and CDR2 FYNNEI.

The table lists this clonotype with many counts. The chain is built from TRBV5-4 and TRBJ1-1; the D is unclear. The V end lost 9 bases, the J end lost 5 bases, and 14 bases lay between the germline ends. The CDR3 covers 12 residues. Germline V gene data show CDR1 as SGHNT and CDR2 as YYREEE (reference sequence). CDR3 protein: CATDQTGTEAFF. In DNA, the CDR3 is TGTGCCACCGATCAGACCGGGACTGAAGCTTTCTTT.

This clonotype was recorded many times. The chain is built from TRBV6-2 or TRBV6-3 and TRBJ2-2, with D possibly being TRBD2 (6 bases). The CDR3 loop spans 14 amino acids. With 10 bases removed from V and 1 base from J, the gap between germline ends came to 13 bases. The germline V gene encodes CDR1 MNHEY and CDR2 SVGEGT. CDR3 region: CATGDWMNTGELFF. In DNA, the CDR3 is TGTGCCACCGGGGACTGGATGAACACCGGGGAGCTGTTTTTT.

This rearrangement joins TRBV12-3 or TRBV12-4 to TRBJ2-7; TRBD1 matches at 9 bases. J gave up 2 bases and V 5 bases, and 7 bases lay outside the gene matches. The CDR3 sequence is 15 residues long. This CDR3 is CASSLQGARAYEQYF. CDR3 sequence (DNA): TGTGCCAGCAGTCTACAGGGGGCAAGGGCCTACGAGCAGTACTTC.

This clonotype came up a few times. V and J are TRBV2 and TRBJ1-5; 7 bases map to TRBD1. Germline V CDR1 and CDR2: SNHLY, FYNNEI. Unmatched junction bases numbered 3, after V lost 5 bases and J lost 2 bases. The CDR3 runs to 14 residues. Here the CDR3 DNA reads TGTGCCAGCAGTTACAGGGGTCGCAATCAGCCCCAGCATTTT. Protein product: CASSYRGRNQPQHF. The complete variable domain, with remaining parts taken from reference TRBV2 and TRBJ1-5, reads EPEVTQTPSHQVTQMGQEVILRCVPISNHLYFYWYRQILGQKVEFLVSFYNNEISEKSEIFDDQFSVERPDGSNFTLKIRSTKLEDSAMYFCASSYRGRNQPQHFGDGTRLSIL.

This clonotype appeared once. The rearrangement uses TRBV4-3 and TRBJ1-1; D uncertain. Germline V lookup: CDR1 LGHNA, CDR2 YSLEER. CDR3 length: 14 residues. The V gene lost 0 bases and the J gene lost 0 bases, with 5 bases spanning the gap. The CDR3, as DNA: TGCGCCAGCAGCCAAGACCCCATGAACACTGAAGCTTTCTTT. This translates into CASSQDPMNTEAFF.

In this sample, this clonotype turned up a few times. J is TRBJ1-3 and V is TRBV6-5; D remains ambiguous. Between the trimmed V and J ends, which lost 6 bases and 8 bases, there was a span of 17 bases. CDR1 and CDR2 from the germline V gene are MNHEY and SVGAGI. The CDR3 extends over 14 amino acids. The CDR3 protein is CASRGGYSGDTIYF. The DNA of the CDR3 is TGTGCCAGCAGGGGAGGGTATTCGGGAGACACCATATATTTT.

The chain has TRBV6-2 or TRBV6-3 and TRBJ1-2; 10 nucleotides line up with TRBD1. CDR3 length: 15 amino acids. Losses at the gene ends were 0 bases for V and 4 bases for J; bases not matched to a gene: 2. Germline CDR1 MNHEY, CDR2 SVGEGT. The CDR3 nucleotides read TGTGCCAGCAGTTACTCGACAGGGGGCGGCTATGGCTACACCTTC. This encodes CASSYSTGGGYGYTF.

This clonotype was counted ten times or more. The gene calls are TRBV28 and TRBJ2-3; a possible D gene is TRBD2 (6 bases). The CDR3 spans 13 residues. Germline CDR1 MDHEN, CDR2 SYDVKM. V was cut by 10 bases and J by 0 bases, with 11 bases left in between. DNA for the CDR3: TGTGCCACGGGAGCGGCTAGCACAGATACGCAGTATTTT. Translated: CATGAASTDTQYF.

This clonotype was seen at least ten times. The CDR3 bases are TGCGCCAGCAGCTTTAGCGGGGGCCAATCCTACAATGAGCAGTTCTTC. Its translation: CASSFSGGQSYNEQFF. The chain employs TRBV5-1 and TRBJ2-1, with 9 nucleotides matching TRBD2. With 2 bases clipped from V and 1 base from J, the junction kept 4 bases outside the gene matches. Looked up from germline, CDR1 is SGHRS and CDR2 is YFSETQ. The CDR3 totals 16 residues.

This clonotype was counted only a few times. V usage is TRBV7-9 and J usage is TRBJ2-3, with D possibly TRBD1 on 6 matching bases. CDR1 and CDR2 (germline): SEHNR, FQNEAQ (reference sequence). V was cut by 4 bases and J by 0 bases, with 11 bases left in between. This CDR3 region has 15 residues. The DNA for the CDR3 is TGTGCCAGCAGCTCCGGGACACACAGCACAGATACGCAGTATTTT. Translated, it gives CASSSGTHSTDTQYF.

This clonotype showed up many times. The chain combines TRBV28 with TRBJ2-7; D is ambiguous. V lost 9 bases, J lost 9 bases, and 21 bases lay in between. CDR1 and CDR2 (germline): MDHEN, SYDVKM. The CDR3 is 13 residues long. The CDR3 loop is CASGESLDPGQYF. The CDR3 nucleotides are TGTGCCAGTGGAGAGTCGTTAGATCCGGGGCAGTACTTC. The whole variable domain, remainder taken from reference TRBV28 and TRBJ2-7, is DVKVTQSSRYLVKRTGEKVFLECVQDMDHENMFWYRQDPGLGLRLIYFSYDVKMKEKGDIPEGYSVSREKKERFSLILESASTNQTSMYLCASGESLDPGQYFGPGTRLTVT.

A few counts support this clonotype. The chain has TRBV9 and TRBJ2-5; 10 positions match TRBD2. The CDR3 consists of 15 residues. With 2 bases clipped from V and 5 bases from J, the junction kept 6 bases outside the gene matches. Germline lookup yields CDR1 SGDLS and CDR2 YYNGEE. The CDR3 DNA is TGTGCCAGCAGCGTTAGCGGGGGGCATTTGGAGACCCAGTACTTC. This codes for CASSVSGGHLETQYF.

This clonotype was recorded a few times. The gene calls are TRBV7-9 and TRBJ1-4; the D gene is possibly TRBD1 (6 bases). The V end was cut by 5 bases, the J end by 4 bases, with 17 bases between. CDR1 SEHNR and CDR2 FQNEAQ come from the germline V gene (reference sequence). This CDR3 spans 16 amino acids. In DNA form, the CDR3 reads TGTGCCAGCAGCCCTACACAAACAGGGATTAATGAAAAACTGTTTTTT. Protein sequence: CASSPTQTGINEKLFF.

Here the CDR3 reads CASTLDMVNSPLHF. CDR3 sequence (DNA): TGTGCCAGCACCCTCGACATGGTAAATTCACCCCTCCACTTT. V and J are TRBV12-3 or TRBV12-4 and TRBJ1-6; no clear D. The length of the CDR3 is 14 residues. V was trimmed by 7 bases and J by 7 bases, leaving 14 bases between them.

This clonotype was seen a handful of times. The rearrangement uses TRBV7-6 and TRBJ2-3; D might be TRBD2 (6 bases). CDR3 length: 15 residues. Germline assignment: CDR1 SGHVS and CDR2 FNYEAQ. Between the trimmed V and J ends, which lost 1 base and 6 bases, there was a span of 14 bases. The CDR3 loop reads CASSLVEAGPDTQYF. CDR3 bases: TGTGCCAGCAGCTTAGTTGAGGCGGGGCCGGATACGCAGTATTTT.

This clonotype was seen a few times. The chain uses TRBV6-2 or TRBV6-3 and TRBJ2-1; TRBD2 matches 10 bases. Trimming removed 5 bases from V and 9 bases from J; junction bases left unmatched: 13. Germline V lookup: CDR1 MNHEY, CDR2 SVGEGT. The CDR3 length is 16 residues. CDR3 in amino acids: CASSLGGVAGGSEQFF. CDR3 coding DNA: TGTGCCAGCAGTCTGGGAGGAGTAGCGGGGGGAAGTGAGCAGTTCTTC.

This clonotype was recorded at least ten times. The genes are TRBV25-1 and TRBJ2-7; a possible D gene is TRBD1 (6 bases). Germline lookup yields CDR1 MGHDK and CDR2 SYGVNS. V shed 6 bases and J shed 5 bases, with 17 bases lying between them. The length of the CDR3 is 14 residues. CDR3 sequence: CASSEGGQNDEQYF. The CDR3 coding sequence is TGTGCCAGCAGCGAAGGTGGACAGAACGACGAGCAGTACTTC.

Note on this clonotype: A much larger clone differs from this one at a single base, so this may be a read error. The V gene is TRBV4-3, the J gene TRBJ1-1, with D unresolved. From germline, CDR1 is LGHNA and CDR2 YSLEER. CDR3 length equals 14 residues. Trimming took 1 base from V and 3 from J, leaving 9 bases between them. As DNA, the CDR3 is TGCGCCAGCAGCCAAGGAAAGGCGTACACTGAAGCTTTCTTT. Its translation is CASSQGKAYTEAFF.

The CDR3 region is CATSGGSGYGKTQYF. In DNA, the CDR3 is TGTGCCACCAGCGGGGGCAGTGGCTACGGGAAGACCCAGTACTTC. This rearrangement joins TRBV15 to TRBJ2-5; D might be TRBD1 (6 bases). Germline CDR1 LNHNV, CDR2 YYDKDF (reference sequence). The V and J ends lost 5 bases and 6 bases respectively, with 19 bases between them. The CDR3 spans 15 residues.

V gene TRBV6-6 combines with J gene TRBJ1-1; no clear D. Germline V CDR1 and CDR2: MNHNY, SVGAGI (reference sequence). This CDR3 is built from 13 residues. V lost 4 bases and J 1 base, leaving 7 bases between the germline ends. CDR3 sequence: CASSSMGNTEAFF. The CDR3 region has the DNA TGTGCCAGCAGTTCCATGGGGAACACTGAAGCTTTCTTT.

This sequence joins TRBV12-3 or TRBV12-4 and TRBJ1-3; D remains unclear. V lost 5 bases and J 4 bases, leaving 15 bases between the germline ends. The CDR3 has 15 amino acids. DNA of the CDR3: TGTGCCAGCAGTCCGGACCCACCGACCGGAAACACCATATATTTT. Its translation: CASSPDPPTGNTIYF.